This TCR beta chain appears in the sequencing data of a study of blood T cells in healthy people across ages. Combining a sample-barcoded 5' primer with a J-beta primer mix, a second PCR ran for roughly 7 to 12 cycles. TCRdb re-called the 5' RACE reads through MiXCR, storing one row per CDR3 protein. This sample has roughly 700,000 distinct CDR3 sequences, with 32% found just once. Germline-derived CDR1 and CDR2 are MNHEY and SVGEGT. V dropped 5 bases and J dropped 3; count of bases not matched to a gene: 7. The CDR3 is made up of 15 amino acids. This clonotype was seen many times. Input material: blood. The TCR was taken from a woman older than 75 in good health. The V gene is TRBV6-2 or TRBV6-3, the J gene TRBJ2-7, with 10 nucleotides matching TRBD1. The CDR3 is CASSPTGQGNYEQYF. CDR3 bases: TGTGCCAGCAGTCCTACGGGACAGGGGAACTACGAGCAGTACTTC.